A single sample gave rise to the 17 T cell receptor beta chains below, sequenced in a study of blood T cell repertoires in COVID-19 (dated by TCRdb to the early 2020s). Library preparation used the immunoSEQ multiplex PCR assay. This is the immuneACCESS table as TCRdb keeps it, with only in-frame sequences that have V and J called. A part of the clones is gone; compared with another copy, unresolved V genes explain less than half, and the rest is unexplained. Present in this sample are 300,000 or so clones, 90% of which were seen just once. In total, the top ten clones hold approximately 2.5% of the sample. The specimen sequenced was PBMCs or T cells enriched from blood (not recorded which). The receptor source for this set is a man between 60 and 75 years old who had recovered from COVID-19.

In its sample, this clone was seen once. The same CDR3 arises from other DNA sequences in this sample as well. The chain carries TRBV30 and TRBJ1-5; D gene uncertain. CDR1 is GTSNPN and CDR2 is SVGIG in the germline V gene (reference sequence). Trimming stripped 0 bases from V and 4 bases from J, with 7 bases between. This CDR3 region has 13 residues. CDR3 loop: CAWSVSSNQPQHF. Here the CDR3 DNA reads TGTGCCTGGAGTGTGTCTTCTAATCAGCCCCAGCATTTT.

The chain uses TRBV9 and TRBJ2-7; 14 bases agree with TRBD2. The CDR3 contains 17 residues. The germline gives CDR1 SGDLS, CDR2 YYNGEE. The J segment lost 0 bases and the V segment lost 0 bases, leaving 2 bases of the junction unmatched. DNA of the CDR3: TGTGCCAGCAGCGTAGGACTAGCGGGAGGGAACTCCTACGAGCAGTACTTC. Protein product: CASSVGLAGGNSYEQYF. Complete variable domain (other parts from reference TRBV9 and TRBJ2-7): DSGVTQTPKHLITATGQRVTLRCSPRSGDLSVYWYQQSLDQGLQFLIQYYNGEERAKGNILERFSAQQFPDLHSELNLSSLELGDSALYFCASSVGLAGGNSYEQYFGPGTRLTVT.

This chain connects TRBV5-5 to TRBJ1-1; no clear D gene. The V gene's germline CDR1 is SGHKS and CDR2 YYEKEE (reference sequence). This CDR3 spans 14 amino acids. The V end was cut by 0 bases, the J end by 1 base, with 7 bases between. The CDR3 bases are TGTGCCAGCAGCTTGGGCCCGGGGAACACTGAAGCTTTCTTT. Encoded protein: CASSLGPGNTEAFF. The entire variable domain, with the rest obtained from reference TRBV5-5 and TRBJ1-1, is as follows: DAGVTQSPTHLIKTRGQQVTLRCSPISGHKSVSWYQQVLGQGPQFIFQYYEKEERGRGNFPDRFSARQFPNYSSELNVNALLLGDSALYLCASSLGPGNTEAFFGQGTRLTVV.

The chain carries TRBV19 and TRBJ2-7; maybe TRBD1 (6 bases). CDR1 is LNHDA and CDR2 is SQIVND in the germline V gene (reference sequence). V was shortened by 5 bases and J by 4 bases, with 18 bases between the two germline ends. CDR3 length: 15 residues. CDR3 in DNA: TGTGCCAGTAGTTTGGGGGCAGGGGCAGTGTACGAGCAGTACTTC. Translated, it gives CASSLGAGAVYEQYF.

V gene TRBV4-1 combines with J gene TRBJ1-2; 9 positions agree with TRBD1. After removal of 4 bases from V and 5 bases from J, the junction contained 5 bases not matched to a gene. From germline, CDR1 is MGHRA and CDR2 YSYEKL. This CDR3 has 14 amino acids. The CDR3 DNA sequence: TGCGCCAGCAGCCTAACGGACAGGGGATATGGCTACACCTTC. Translating gives CASSLTDRGYGYTF.

V usage is TRBV5-4 and J usage is TRBJ2-1; no reliable D call. V was pared by 4 bases and J by 5 bases, with 13 bases between. The CDR3 has 14 residues. Germline V gene sequence: CDR1 SGHNT, CDR2 YYREEE (reference sequence). CDR3 residues: CASSEQEVNNEQFF. In DNA, the CDR3 is TGTGCCAGCAGCGAACAAGAGGTTAACAATGAGCAGTTCTTC.

The chain's CDR3 is CASSQEFFAGGYGYTF. The DNA of the CDR3 is TGTGCCAGCAGCCAAGAGTTTTTTGCGGGAGGCTATGGCTACACCTTC. This chain joins TRBV3-1 (or the pseudogene TRBV3-2) and TRBJ1-2; D is ambiguous. CDR1 is LGHDT, CDR2 YNNKEL, per germline (reference sequence). This CDR3 contains 16 residues. The V end was cut by 0 bases, the J end by 4 bases, with 15 bases between.

The rearrangement joins TRBV5-4 to TRBJ2-1; D is undetermined. Germline-derived CDR1 and CDR2 are SGHNT and YYREEE (reference sequence). The CDR3 sequence is 13 residues long. V was pared by 2 bases and J by 3 bases, with 6 bases between. The CDR3 region has the DNA TGTGCCAGCAGCTTTTCTGTCTACAATGAGCAGTTCTTC. As protein: CASSFSVYNEQFF.

This rearrangement joins TRBV7-6 to TRBJ2-7, with D maybe TRBD2 (6 bases). V shed 3 bases and J shed 3 bases, with 15 bases lying between them. The CDR3 runs to 15 residues. CDR1 and CDR2 from the germline V gene are SGHVS and FNYEAQ. Here the CDR3 DNA reads TGTGCCAGCAGCTTTAGTGGGGGGATCAGCTACGAGCAGTACTTC. This sequence encodes CASSFSGGISYEQYF.

The J gene is TRBJ1-1, the V gene TRBV6-5; unclear D gene. The germline V and J ends were trimmed by 7 bases and 0 bases, with 12 bases remaining between them. CDR3 length: 14 residues. The germline V gene encodes CDR1 MNHEY and CDR2 SVGAGI. The CDR3 spells CASIDSQVNTEAFF. The CDR3 DNA follows: TGTGCCAGCATCGACTCCCAAGTGAACACTGAAGCTTTCTTT.

The chain is built from TRBV6-5 and TRBJ2-3; D is unresolved. This CDR3 has 16 residues. V was pared by 0 bases and J by 0 bases, with 10 bases between. Per germline, CDR1 MNHEY and CDR2 SVGAGI. This chain's CDR3 is CASSYSTSPSTDTQYF. CDR3 nucleotide sequence: TGTGCCAGCAGTTACTCGACTTCCCCTAGCACAGATACGCAGTATTTT.

The chain carries TRBV25-1 and TRBJ1-6; D possibly corresponds to TRBD1 (6 bases). Trimming took off 7 bases at V and 8 bases at J, with 12 bases between the two ends. The V gene's germline CDR1 is MGHDK and CDR2 SYGVNS. CDR3 length equals 13 residues. In DNA form, the CDR3 reads TGTGCCAGCAATGCGGGGGGCTATTCACCCCTCCACTTT. Amino acid sequence: CASNAGGYSPLHF.

The V and J genes are TRBV2 and TRBJ1-2, with unresolved D. CDR1 and CDR2 (germline): SNHLY, FYNNEI. The germline V and J ends were trimmed by 4 bases and 5 bases, with 11 bases remaining between them. CDR3 length: 13 amino acids. CDR3 sequence reads: CASSVSYVYGYTF. DNA of the CDR3: TGTGCCAGCAGTGTGAGTTACGTTTATGGCTACACCTTC.

This sequence joins TRBV19 and TRBJ1-1; maybe TRBD1 (5 bases). CDR3 length equals 16 residues. V gave up 5 bases and J gave up 0 bases, with 16 bases separating them. Looked up from germline, CDR1 is LNHDA and CDR2 is SQIVND (reference sequence). The chain's CDR3 is CASSFNARVMNTEAFF. The CDR3, as DNA: TGTGCCAGTAGTTTCAATGCCAGGGTCATGAACACTGAAGCTTTCTTT.

CDR3 amino acids: CASSQDPLGTEGLFF. The CDR3 nucleotides are TGCGCCAGCAGCCAAGATCCGCTCGGTACGGAGGGACTGTTTTTT. V is TRBV4-1 and J is TRBJ1-4; no clear D gene. Germline loops: CDR1 MGHRA, CDR2 YSYEKL. The CDR3 is 15 residues long. The germline V and J ends were trimmed by 0 bases and 13 bases, with 18 bases remaining between them.

This chain links TRBV7-9 with TRBJ2-7; D is unclear. V dropped 5 bases and J dropped 3 bases, with 14 bases sitting between them. Germline lookup yields CDR1 SEHNR and CDR2 FQNEAQ (reference sequence). The CDR3 covers 14 residues. The CDR3 bases are TGTGCCAGCAGCAAAATGGGCACCAGCTACGAGCAGTACTTC. Amino acids: CASSKMGTSYEQYF.

This clone was observed a single time. The V call is TRBV19, the J call TRBJ1-1; D is possibly TRBD1 (5 bases). CDR1 is LNHDA, CDR2 SQIVND, per germline (reference sequence). The V gene lost 7 bases and the J gene lost 6 bases, with 15 bases spanning the gap. The CDR3 extends over 13 amino acids. The CDR3 nucleotides are TGTGCCAGTACTCCAGGGAGGATTTCTGAAGCTTTCTTT. Translating it yields CASTPGRISEAFF.